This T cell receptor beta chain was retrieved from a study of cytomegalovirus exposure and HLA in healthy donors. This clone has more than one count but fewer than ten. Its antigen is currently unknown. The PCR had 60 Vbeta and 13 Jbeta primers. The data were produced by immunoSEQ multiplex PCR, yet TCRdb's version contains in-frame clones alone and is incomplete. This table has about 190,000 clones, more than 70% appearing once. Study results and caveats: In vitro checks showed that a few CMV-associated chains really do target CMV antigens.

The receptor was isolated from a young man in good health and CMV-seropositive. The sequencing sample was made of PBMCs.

The CDR3 loop is CASTLFANKGVPNTGELFF. In DNA, the CDR3 is TGTGCCAGCACTCTTTTCGCGAACAAGGGGGTTCCGAACACCGGGGAGCTGTTTTTT. The rearrangement links TRBV27 to TRBJ2-2; D perhaps matches TRBD1 (6 bases). Per the germline V gene, CDR1 is MNHEY and CDR2 is SMNVEV (reference sequence). This CDR3 spans 19 amino acids. Trimming took 7 bases from V and 0 from J, leaving 24 bases between them.